The count of the clone carrying this T cell receptor beta chain is one. The antigen is undetermined. These data originate in a study of vaccination effects on CD4 cells after COVID-19. Study-level background: Post-vaccine draws lagged the second dose by a median of 72 days.

The CDR3 contains 14 residues. The ends lost 5 bases at V and 3 bases at J; junction bases unmatched: 4. Germline lookup yields CDR1 MNHEY and CDR2 SVGAGI. Peptide-pool stimulation followed by sequencing identified expanded antigen-specific CD4+ clonotypes in the ViraFEST assay. With roughly 9 days of culture completed, CD4+ T cells were isolated. Every participant took two doses of the BNT162b2 or mRNA-1273 vaccine. The table came from immunoSEQ multiplex PCR; TCRdb's copy has only in-frame clones and leaves some out. The sample contains 30,000 to 35,000 clones, approximately 78% of which appear only once.

This chain connects TRBV6-5 to TRBJ1-2; 9 bases fit TRBD1. This receptor was obtained from a human donor who received a COVID-19 vaccine. Some clones in this sample may be carry-over from other donors' samples. The sequencing here drew on CD4+ T cells from PBMCs cultured with HCoV-NL63 spike peptides, taken after COVID-19 vaccination. CDR3 in DNA: TGTGCCAGCAGTAAACAGGGGGCTGACTATGGCTACACCTTC. Protein product: CASSKQGADYGYTF.